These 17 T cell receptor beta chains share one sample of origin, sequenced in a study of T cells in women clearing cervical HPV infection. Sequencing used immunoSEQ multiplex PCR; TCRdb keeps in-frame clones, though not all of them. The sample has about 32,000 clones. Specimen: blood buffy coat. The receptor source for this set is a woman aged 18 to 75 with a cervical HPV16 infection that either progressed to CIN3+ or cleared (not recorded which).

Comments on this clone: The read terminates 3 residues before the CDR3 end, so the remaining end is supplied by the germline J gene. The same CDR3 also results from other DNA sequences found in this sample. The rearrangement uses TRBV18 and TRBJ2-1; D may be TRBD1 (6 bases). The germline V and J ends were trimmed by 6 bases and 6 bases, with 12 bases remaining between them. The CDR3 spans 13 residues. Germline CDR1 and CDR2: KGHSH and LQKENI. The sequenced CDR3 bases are TGTGCCAGCTCGCCCTCACAGGGCAATGAG. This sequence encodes CASSPSQGNE. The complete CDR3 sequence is CASSPSQGNEQFF.

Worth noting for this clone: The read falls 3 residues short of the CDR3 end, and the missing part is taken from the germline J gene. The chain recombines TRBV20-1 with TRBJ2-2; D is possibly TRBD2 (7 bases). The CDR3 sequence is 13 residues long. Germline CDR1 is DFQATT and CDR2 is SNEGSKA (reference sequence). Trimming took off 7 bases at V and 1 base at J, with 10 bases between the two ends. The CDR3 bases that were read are TGCAGTGGGAGGGGGGGGAACACCGGGGAG. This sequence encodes CSGRGGNTGE. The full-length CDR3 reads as CSGRGGNTGELFF.

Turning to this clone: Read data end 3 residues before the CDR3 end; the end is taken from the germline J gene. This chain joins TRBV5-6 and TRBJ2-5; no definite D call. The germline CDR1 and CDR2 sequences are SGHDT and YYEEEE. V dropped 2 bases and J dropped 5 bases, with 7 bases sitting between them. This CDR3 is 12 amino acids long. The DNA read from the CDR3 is TGTGCCAGCAGCTTAGGTCAGGAGACC. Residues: CASSLGQET. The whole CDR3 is CASSLGQETQYF.

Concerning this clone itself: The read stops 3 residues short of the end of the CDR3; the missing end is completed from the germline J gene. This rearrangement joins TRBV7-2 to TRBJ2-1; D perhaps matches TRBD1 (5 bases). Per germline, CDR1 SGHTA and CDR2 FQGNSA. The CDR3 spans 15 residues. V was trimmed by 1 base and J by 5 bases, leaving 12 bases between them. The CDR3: CASSLVEWGNNEQFF. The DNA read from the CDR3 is TGTGCCAGCAGCTTAGTCGAGTGGGGCAACAATGAG.

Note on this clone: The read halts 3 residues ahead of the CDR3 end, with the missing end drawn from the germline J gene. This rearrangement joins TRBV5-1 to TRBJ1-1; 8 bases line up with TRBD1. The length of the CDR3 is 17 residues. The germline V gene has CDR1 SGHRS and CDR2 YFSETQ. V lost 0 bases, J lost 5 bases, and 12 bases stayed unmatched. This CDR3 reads CASSLAEGAGGWTEAFF. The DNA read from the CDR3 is TGCGCCAGCAGCTTGGCGGAGGGGGCAGGGGGCTGGACTGAA. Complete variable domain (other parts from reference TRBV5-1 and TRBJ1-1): KAGVTQTPRYLIKTRGQQVTLSCSPISGHRSVSWYQQTPGQGLQFLFEYFSETQRNKGNFPGRFSGRQFSNSRSEMNVSTLELGDSALYLCASSLAEGAGGWTEAFFGQGTRLTVV.

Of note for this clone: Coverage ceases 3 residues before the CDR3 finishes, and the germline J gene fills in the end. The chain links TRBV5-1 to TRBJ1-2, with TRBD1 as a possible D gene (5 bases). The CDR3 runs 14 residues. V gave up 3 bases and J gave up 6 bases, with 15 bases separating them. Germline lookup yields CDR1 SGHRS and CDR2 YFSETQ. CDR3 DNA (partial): TGCGCCAGCAGCTCAGTGGCGCCAGGGAATGGC. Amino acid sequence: CASSSVAPGNG. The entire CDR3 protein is CASSSVAPGNGYTF.

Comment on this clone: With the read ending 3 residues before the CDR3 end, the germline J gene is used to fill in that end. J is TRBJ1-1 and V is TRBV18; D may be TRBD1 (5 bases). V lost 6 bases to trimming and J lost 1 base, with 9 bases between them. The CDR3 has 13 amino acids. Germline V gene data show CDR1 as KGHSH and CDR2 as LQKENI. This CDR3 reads CASSPQGNTEAFF. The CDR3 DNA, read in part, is TGTGCCAGCTCCCCGCAGGGGAACACTGAA.

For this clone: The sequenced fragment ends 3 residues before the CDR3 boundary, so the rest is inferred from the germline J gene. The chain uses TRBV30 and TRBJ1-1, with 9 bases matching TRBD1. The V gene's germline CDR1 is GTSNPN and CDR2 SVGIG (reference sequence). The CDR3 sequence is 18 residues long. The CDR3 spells CAWRAPGTGRFSRLGAFF. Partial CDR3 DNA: TGTGCCTGGAGAGCCCCCGGGACAGGGCGTTTTTCCCGGCTGGGA.

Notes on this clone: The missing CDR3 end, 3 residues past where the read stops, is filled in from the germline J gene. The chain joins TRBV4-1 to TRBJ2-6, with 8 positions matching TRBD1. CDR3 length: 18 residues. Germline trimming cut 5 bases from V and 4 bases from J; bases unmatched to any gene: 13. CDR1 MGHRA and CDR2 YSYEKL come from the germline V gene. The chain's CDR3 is CASSLGTGVVGGANVLTF. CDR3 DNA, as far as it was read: TGCGCCAGCAGCTTGGGGACAGGAGTGGTTGGGGGGGCCAACGTC.

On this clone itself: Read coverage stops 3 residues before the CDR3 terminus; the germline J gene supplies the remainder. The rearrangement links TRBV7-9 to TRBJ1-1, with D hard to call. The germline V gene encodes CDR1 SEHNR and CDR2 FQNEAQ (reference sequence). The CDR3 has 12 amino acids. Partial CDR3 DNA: TGTGCCAGCAGCTTAGAGGGCCCCCGA. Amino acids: CASSLEGPR. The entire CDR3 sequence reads CASSLEGPRAFF.

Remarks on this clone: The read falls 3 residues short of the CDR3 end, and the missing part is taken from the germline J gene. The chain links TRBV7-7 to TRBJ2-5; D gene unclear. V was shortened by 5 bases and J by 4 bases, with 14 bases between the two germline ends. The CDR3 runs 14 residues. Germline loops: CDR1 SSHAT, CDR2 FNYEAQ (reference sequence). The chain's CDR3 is CASSPSMQAETQYF. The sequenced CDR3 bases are TGTGCCAGCAGCCCGAGTATGCAGGCAGAGACC.

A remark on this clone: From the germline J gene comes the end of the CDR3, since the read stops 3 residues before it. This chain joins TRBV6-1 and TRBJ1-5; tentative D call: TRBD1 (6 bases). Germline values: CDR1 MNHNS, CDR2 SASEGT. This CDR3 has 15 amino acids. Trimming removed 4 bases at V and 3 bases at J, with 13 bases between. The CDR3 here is CASSVNRAPNQPQHF. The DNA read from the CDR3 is TGTGCCAGCAGTGTCAACAGGGCCCCCAATCAGCCC.

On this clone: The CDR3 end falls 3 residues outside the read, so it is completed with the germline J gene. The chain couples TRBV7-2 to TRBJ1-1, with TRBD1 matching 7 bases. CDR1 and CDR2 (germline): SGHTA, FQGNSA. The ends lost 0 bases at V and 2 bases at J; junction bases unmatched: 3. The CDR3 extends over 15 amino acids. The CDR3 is CASSLAGQINTEAFF. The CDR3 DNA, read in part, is TGTGCCAGCAGCTTAGCGGGACAGATTAACACTGAA.

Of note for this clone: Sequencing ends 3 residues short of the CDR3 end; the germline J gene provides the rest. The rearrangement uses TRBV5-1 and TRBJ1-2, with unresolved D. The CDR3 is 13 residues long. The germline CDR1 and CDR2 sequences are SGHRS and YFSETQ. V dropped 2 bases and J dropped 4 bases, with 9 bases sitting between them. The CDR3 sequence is CASSFLRSYGYTF. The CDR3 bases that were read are TGCGCCAGCAGCTTTCTTCGCAGCTATGGC.

The CDR3 sequence: CAWSSWAGLLNSPLHF. The covered CDR3 bases are TGTGCCTGGAGTTCCTGGGCAGGGCTCCTTAATTCACCC. The chain uses TRBV30 and TRBJ1-6; D is perhaps TRBD1 (5 bases). Read coverage stops 3 residues before the CDR3 terminus; the germline J gene supplies the remainder. Germline CDR1 reads GTSNPN; CDR2 reads SVGIG (reference sequence). This CDR3 has 16 amino acids. Trimming removed 2 bases from V and 6 bases from J, with 17 bases in between. Combining the CDR3 with reference TRBV30 and TRBJ1-6 gives the whole variable domain SQTIHQWPATLVQPVGSPLSLECTVEGTSNPNLYWYRQAAGRGLQLLFYSVGIGQISSEVPQNLSASRPQDRQFILSSKKLLLSDSGFYLCAWSSWAGLLNSPLHFGNGTRLTVT.

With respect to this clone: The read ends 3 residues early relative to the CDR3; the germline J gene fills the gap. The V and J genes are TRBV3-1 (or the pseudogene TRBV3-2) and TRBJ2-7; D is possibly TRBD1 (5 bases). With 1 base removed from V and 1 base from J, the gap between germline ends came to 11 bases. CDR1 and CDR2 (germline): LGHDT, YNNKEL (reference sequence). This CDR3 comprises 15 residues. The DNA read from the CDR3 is TGTGCCAGCAGCCAAGGAGATACAGGTTCCTACGAG. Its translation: CASSQGDTGSYE. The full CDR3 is CASSQGDTGSYEQYF.

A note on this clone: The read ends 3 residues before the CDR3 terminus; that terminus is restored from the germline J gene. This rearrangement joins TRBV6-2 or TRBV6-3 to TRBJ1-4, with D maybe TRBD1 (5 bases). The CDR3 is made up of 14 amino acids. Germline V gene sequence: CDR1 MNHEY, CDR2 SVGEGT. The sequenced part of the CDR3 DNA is TGTGCCAGCAGTTACCCGACCGGGGGTTCACCA. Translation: CASSYPTGGSP. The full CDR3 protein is CASSYPTGGSPLFF.